The 24 T cell receptor beta chains below come from one sample, sequenced in a study of vaccination effects on CD4 cells after COVID-19. Sequenced by immunoSEQ multiplex PCR; TCRdb stores in-frame clones only, minus some. The table has about 55,000 clones, approximately 70% seen once. Ahead of sequencing, the ViraFEST assay grew antigen-specific CD4+ T cells using viral peptide pools. Isolating CD4+ T cells followed ten to eleven days of culture. Among the vaccine recipients, none had a prior SARS-CoV-2 infection, and nucleocapsid antibodies were negative. For these TCRs, the target antigens are not known. The material was CD4+ T cells from PBMCs cultured with SARS-CoV-2 spike peptides, obtained before COVID-19 vaccination. Every receptor here comes from a human donor who received a COVID-19 vaccine.

This chain joins TRBV9 and TRBJ2-2; maybe TRBD1 (6 bases). The CDR3 has 15 residues. V gave up 3 bases and J gave up 8 bases, with 17 bases separating them. Germline assignment: CDR1 SGDLS and CDR2 YYNGEE. The CDR3 coding sequence is TGTGCCAGCAGCGCATCGGGACACAGAGGAGGGGAGCTGTTTTTT. This encodes CASSASGHRGGELFF.

V gene TRBV19 combines with J gene TRBJ2-7, with D perhaps matching TRBD2 (6 bases). This CDR3 spans 16 amino acids. V was cut by 5 bases and J by 0 bases, with 17 bases left in between. Germline values: CDR1 LNHDA, CDR2 SQIVND (reference sequence). CDR3 in amino acids: CASSSGRTDRSYEQYF. As DNA, the CDR3 is TGTGCCAGTAGTTCAGGGAGGACGGACCGCTCCTACGAGCAGTACTTC.

The CDR3 loop reads CASSPLTGASGNTIYF. The CDR3 DNA follows: TGCGCCAGCAGCCCATTGACGGGGGCCTCGGGAAACACCATATATTTT. This sequence joins TRBV4-1 and TRBJ1-3; the D gene is possibly TRBD1 (6 bases). V was shortened by 4 bases and J by 4 bases, with 17 bases between the two germline ends. CDR1 and CDR2 from the germline V gene are MGHRA and YSYEKL. The CDR3 is 16 amino acids.

This clone was counted between two and nine times. The J gene is TRBJ1-1, the V gene TRBV4-2; D is uncertain. The CDR3 covers 13 residues. Trimming removed 2 bases from V and 2 bases from J, with 6 bases in between. The germline gives CDR1 LGHNA, CDR2 YNFKEQ. The CDR3 sequence: CASSQWVNTEAFF. The CDR3 nucleotides read TGTGCCAGCAGCCAATGGGTTAACACTGAAGCTTTCTTT.

The chain couples TRBV29-1 to TRBJ2-7; TRBD2 matches 11 bases. Germline values: CDR1 SQVTM, CDR2 ANQGSEA. This CDR3 is built from 13 residues. The trim removed 5 bases at V and 5 bases at J, leaving 5 bases unmatched. CDR3 sequence (DNA): TGCAGCGTTCCGGGACTAGCGGTAAACGAGCAGTACTTC. Encoded protein: CSVPGLAVNEQYF.

The sample holds one count of this clone. The rearrangement links TRBV19 to TRBJ2-1; 7 bases match TRBD2. CDR1 LNHDA and CDR2 SQIVND come from the germline V gene (reference sequence). Trimming at V came to 3 bases and at J to 5 bases, leaving 13 bases not matched to a gene. The CDR3 runs to 17 residues. This CDR3 is CASSIWGGGRGDNEQFF. As DNA, the CDR3 is TGTGCCAGTAGTATTTGGGGCGGTGGCCGGGGGGACAATGAGCAGTTCTTC.

This rearrangement joins TRBV28 to TRBJ1-1; 9 bases agree with TRBD1. Germline trimming cut 5 bases from V and 1 base from J; bases unmatched to any gene: 5. Germline V gene sequence: CDR1 MDHEN, CDR2 SYDVKM. This CDR3 has 15 amino acids. CDR3 sequence: CASSQSGQGNTEAFF. The CDR3 DNA reads TGTGCCAGCAGTCAATCGGGACAGGGGAACACTGAAGCTTTCTTT.

The chain carries TRBV25-1 and TRBJ1-2; tentatively, D is TRBD1 (5 bases). V was cut by 3 bases and J by 4 bases, with 9 bases left in between. CDR1 MGHDK and CDR2 SYGVNS come from the germline V gene. This CDR3 spans 13 amino acids. In nucleotides, the CDR3 is TGTGCCAGCAGTGACAGGGAGAGCTATGGCTACACCTTC. Encoded protein: CASSDRESYGYTF.

In nucleotides, the CDR3 is TGTGCCAGCACCTTGATACCCCCCGGGGGCTACACCTTC. Residues: CASTLIPPGGYTF. The rearrangement uses TRBV7-2 and TRBJ1-2; D is undetermined. The CDR3 covers 13 residues. Trimming cost V 7 bases and J 8 bases, with 17 bases left between them. CDR1 and CDR2 (germline): SGHTA, FQGNSA. Using reference TRBV7-2 and TRBJ1-2 for the parts outside the CDR3, the full variable domain is GAGVSQSPSNKVTEKGKDVELRCDPISGHTALYWYRQSLGQGLEFLIYFQGNSAPDKSGLPSDRFSAERTGGSVSTLTIQRTQQEDSAVYLCASTLIPPGGYTFGSGTRLTVV.

This clone was seen just once. This rearrangement joins TRBV7-9 to TRBJ1-3; 7 bases match TRBD1. The CDR3 is 14 amino acids. V gave up 5 bases and J gave up 2 bases; unmatched junction bases: 3. Germline CDR1 SEHNR, CDR2 FQNEAQ (reference sequence). The DNA of the CDR3 is TGTGCCAGCAGCGCCACAGGGGCTGGAAACACCATATATTTT. Translation gives CASSATGAGNTIYF.

This clone was seen a few times. The genes are TRBV30 and TRBJ1-2, with D hard to call. Germline V gene data show CDR1 as GTSNPN and CDR2 as SVGIG (reference sequence). The CDR3 runs to 13 residues. V lost 5 bases, J lost 6 bases, and 16 bases lay in between. The CDR3: CAWGDDASDGYTF. Written as DNA, the CDR3 is TGTGCCTGGGGGGATGACGCCTCGGATGGCTACACCTTC.

This sequence joins TRBV30 and TRBJ1-4; unclear D gene. Germline-derived CDR1 and CDR2 are GTSNPN and SVGIG (reference sequence). The CDR3 is 16 residues long. V gave up 0 bases and J gave up 0 bases, with 11 bases separating them. Here the CDR3 DNA reads TGTGCCTGGAGTGTAGGAGGGCGGGCAACTAATGAAAAACTGTTTTTT. Translation: CAWSVGGRATNEKLFF.

The V gene is TRBV7-8, the J gene TRBJ1-2; a possible D gene is TRBD1 (5 bases). Trimming shortened V by 7 bases and J by 0 bases, and 24 bases separated the two germline ends. The CDR3 totals 18 residues. CDR1 is SGHVS and CDR2 is FQNEAQ in the germline V gene. Here the CDR3 reads CASTTLVGQGRANYGYTF. In DNA, the CDR3 is TGTGCCAGCACCACCCTTGTAGGTCAGGGAAGAGCTAACTATGGCTACACCTTC. The full variable domain, in which reference TRBV7-8 and TRBJ1-2 provide the parts outside the CDR3, is GAGVSQSPRYKVAKRGQDVALRCDPISGHVSLFWYQQALGQGPEFLTYFQNEAQLDKSGLPSDRFFAERPEGSVSTLKIQRTQQEDSAVYLCASTTLVGQGRANYGYTFGSGTRLTVV.

The rearrangement joins TRBV2 to TRBJ2-2; the match to TRBD1 covers 10 bases. V gave up 11 bases and J gave up 9 bases; unmatched junction bases: 12. Germline CDR1 is SNHLY and CDR2 is FYNNEI. The CDR3 sequence is 14 residues long. Here the CDR3 reads CAGQTGGEGRELFF. CDR3 DNA: TGTGCCGGCCAGACAGGGGGCGAGGGTAGGGAGCTGTTTTTT.

The gene calls are TRBV7-2 and TRBJ1-2; tentatively, D is TRBD1 (5 bases). V was pared by 2 bases and J by 4 bases, with 11 bases between. Germline CDR1 reads SGHTA; CDR2 reads FQGNSA. This CDR3 has 14 residues. CDR3 protein: CASSLSGLIYGYTF. DNA of the CDR3: TGTGCCAGCAGCTTATCAGGGTTGATCTATGGCTACACCTTC. The full variable domain, in which reference TRBV7-2 and TRBJ1-2 provide the parts outside the CDR3, is GAGVSQSPSNKVTEKGKDVELRCDPISGHTALYWYRQSLGQGLEFLIYFQGNSAPDKSGLPSDRFSAERTGGSVSTLTIQRTQQEDSAVYLCASSLSGLIYGYTFGSGTRLTVV.

This sequence joins TRBV2 and TRBJ2-7; D possibly corresponds to TRBD2 (10 bases). Germline CDR1 reads SNHLY; CDR2 reads FYNNEI. The CDR3 length is 19 residues. Deletions cut 5 bases from V and 2 bases from J, with 28 bases between. The CDR3 protein is CASSYGTGSASGSPYEQYF. Here the CDR3 DNA reads TGTGCCAGCAGTTATGGGACAGGGTCGGCTAGCGGGAGTCCCTACGAGCAGTACTTC.

This clone was counted only a few times. V usage is TRBV4-2 and J usage is TRBJ2-2, with 9 bases lining up with TRBD1. Per germline, CDR1 LGHNA and CDR2 YNFKEQ. This CDR3 has 15 residues. V lost 8 bases and J lost 3; bases outside the gene matches: 7. The DNA of the CDR3 is TGTGCCAGCGAACCGGGACAGGGTTACACCGGGGAGCTGTTTTTT. Translating it yields CASEPGQGYTGELFF.

This chain joins TRBV6-5 and TRBJ1-2; D gene uncertain. The germline V gene has CDR1 MNHEY and CDR2 SVGAGI. Trimming took 0 bases from V and 4 from J, leaving 9 bases between them. The CDR3 is 14 amino acids. CDR3: CASSYSYDSYGYTF. DNA for the CDR3: TGTGCCAGCAGTTACTCGTACGATAGCTATGGCTACACCTTC.

A word on this clone: One end of the junction does not line up with germline, which may come from a read error. The chain has TRBV5-5 and TRBJ1-5, with D maybe TRBD1 (5 bases). CDR3 size: 16 residues. Germline V gives CDR1 SGHKS, CDR2 YYEKEE (reference sequence). The CDR3: CASSLGQPGSNQPQHF. CDR3 coding DNA: TGTGCCAGCAGTTTGGGCCAGCCAGGGAGCAATCAGCCCCAGCATTTT.

This clone was detected only a few times. The identical CDR3 is also encoded by other nucleotide sequences in the sample. The chain employs TRBV30 and TRBJ2-6, with a weak D call TRBD2 (5 bases). The CDR3 covers 15 residues. CDR1 is GTSNPN, CDR2 SVGIG, per germline (reference sequence). V lost 0 bases and J lost 0, with 6 bases in between. In nucleotides, the CDR3 is TGTGCCTGGAGTGTACTAGGCTCTGGGGCCAACGTCCTGACTTTC. This sequence encodes CAWSVLGSGANVLTF.

V usage is TRBV18 and J usage is TRBJ1-1, with D hard to call. The CDR3 contains 14 residues. Germline CDR1 is KGHSH and CDR2 is LQKENI. V was shortened by 6 bases and J by 0 bases, with 11 bases between the two germline ends. The CDR3 DNA reads as TGTGCCAGCTCGCTTAAACAGCTGAACACTGAAGCTTTCTTT. Its protein is CASSLKQLNTEAFF.

CDR3 sequence (DNA): TGTGCCAGCAGCGGCCGCCCTGGCAGGGCGACCGGGGAGCTGTTTTTT. The encoded protein is CASSGRPGRATGELFF. The chain combines TRBV9 with TRBJ2-2; maybe TRBD1 (5 bases). The V gene's germline CDR1 is SGDLS and CDR2 YYNGEE. The length of the CDR3 is 16 residues. Between the trimmed V and J ends, which lost 3 bases and 5 bases, there was a span of 17 bases. The full variable domain, rest sourced from reference TRBV9 and TRBJ2-2, is DSGVTQTPKHLITATGQRVTLRCSPRSGDLSVYWYQQSLDQGLQFLIQYYNGEERAKGNILERFSAQQFPDLHSELNLSSLELGDSALYFCASSGRPGRATGELFFGEGSRLTVL.

The chain couples TRBV6-5 to TRBJ1-1; tentative D call: TRBD1 (6 bases). V was clipped by 5 bases and J by 5 bases, with 15 bases between them. Germline V gene sequence: CDR1 MNHEY, CDR2 SVGAGI. The CDR3 is 14 amino acids. For the CDR3, the DNA is TGTGCCAGCAGTCCCCGCATTACAGGGACTGAAGCTTTCTTT. It encodes CASSPRITGTEAFF.

The V and J genes are TRBV3-1 (or the pseudogene TRBV3-2) and TRBJ2-5; perhaps TRBD2 as D (6 bases). Trimming took 4 bases from V and 5 from J, leaving 14 bases between them. The length of the CDR3 is 14 residues. Looked up from germline, CDR1 is LGHDT and CDR2 is YNNKEL (reference sequence). CDR3 sequence (DNA): TGTGCCAGCAGCCCCTCGGGACTGCTGGAGACCCAGTACTTC. Translation gives CASSPSGLLETQYF.